The next 18 T cell receptor beta chains were all read from a single sample in a study of blood T cell repertoires in COVID-19. Sequenced by immunoSEQ multiplex PCR; TCRdb stores in-frame clones only, minus some. The sample contains over 120,000 clones, about 80% of which appear only once. Specimen: peripheral blood. These TCRs come from a human donor in a cohort sampled during active COVID-19.

The CDR3 DNA sequence: TGTGCCAGCTCACCCGCTAGCGGGGGGCCCCGGTGGAATGAGCAGTTCTTC. Translating gives CASSPASGGPRWNEQFF. The chain employs TRBV18 and TRBJ2-1, with 11 bases matching TRBD2. Germline V gives CDR1 KGHSH, CDR2 LQKENI. J gave up 7 bases and V 3 bases, and 11 bases lay outside the gene matches. This CDR3 region has 17 residues.

V is TRBV5-6 and J is TRBJ2-4; a weak D match, TRBD2 (5 bases). Deletions cut 1 base from V and 6 bases from J, with 14 bases between. Germline assignment: CDR1 SGHDT and CDR2 YYEEEE. There are 15 residues in the CDR3. The CDR3 bases are TGTGCCAGCAGCTTGACGGGGATTGAGGGAAACATTCAGTACTTC. Protein product: CASSLTGIEGNIQYF.

V is TRBV7-2 and J is TRBJ2-7; D possibly corresponds to TRBD1 (6 bases). The germline V gene encodes CDR1 SGHTA and CDR2 FQGNSA. Trimming pared 5 bases from V and 1 base from J, leaving 15 bases between. CDR3 length equals 15 residues. DNA for the CDR3: TGTGCCAGCAGCCTCATAGGCGGACAGTCCTACGAGCAGTACTTC. This codes for CASSLIGGQSYEQYF.

V is TRBV10-3 and J is TRBJ1-1; the D gene is possibly TRBD1 (6 bases). The CDR3 is 14 residues long. The germline V and J ends were trimmed by 4 bases and 2 bases, with 11 bases remaining between them. Germline assignment: CDR1 ENHRY and CDR2 SYGVKD. The CDR3 DNA reads as TGTGCCATCAGTGGTCGGGACACTAACACTGAAGCTTTCTTT. Translation: CAISGRDTNTEAFF.

The J gene is TRBJ2-1, the V gene TRBV7-3, with 8 bases aligning to TRBD1. The V and J ends lost 2 bases and 7 bases, in that order; junction bases with no gene match: 7. Looked up from germline, CDR1 is SGHTA and CDR2 is FQGTGA. The CDR3 runs to 15 residues. DNA of the CDR3: TGTGCCAGCAGCTTAGGGCAGGGGGCGCGTAATGAGCAGTTCTTC. Translation: CASSLGQGARNEQFF.

The chain uses TRBV6-6 and TRBJ2-2, with 10 positions matching TRBD1. The CDR3 runs 15 residues. Losses at the gene ends were 6 bases for V and 3 bases for J; bases not matched to a gene: 4. The germline V gene has CDR1 MNHNY and CDR2 SVGAGI (reference sequence). This CDR3 reads CASSGTGADTGELFF. The CDR3 DNA sequence: TGTGCCAGCAGCGGGACAGGGGCTGACACCGGGGAGCTGTTTTTT.

Remarks on this clone: Other DNA sequences from this sample encode an identical CDR3 as well. The chain couples TRBV18 to TRBJ1-5; D remains ambiguous. Trimming removed 3 bases from V and 1 base from J, with 10 bases in between. Germline V gene sequence: CDR1 KGHSH, CDR2 LQKENI. The CDR3 consists of 15 residues. Here the CDR3 DNA reads TGTGCCAGCTCACCGGGAACGGGAAGCAATCAGCCCCAGCATTTT. Its protein product is CASSPGTGSNQPQHF. Full variable domain (missing parts from reference TRBV18 and TRBJ1-5): NAGVMQNPRHLVRRRGQEARLRCSPMKGHSHVYWYRQLPEEGLKFMVYLQKENIIDESGMPKERFSAEFPKEGPSILRIQQVVRGDSAAYFCASSPGTGSNQPQHFGDGTRLSIL.

V is TRBV19 and J is TRBJ1-2; TRBD1 agrees at 8 bases. Unmatched junction bases numbered 5, after V lost 3 bases and J lost 8 bases. Germline CDR1 LNHDA, CDR2 SQIVND (reference sequence). This CDR3 spans 13 amino acids. CDR3 residues: CASSMDRVRGYTF. The CDR3 bases are TGTGCCAGTAGTATGGACAGGGTTCGGGGCTACACCTTC.

The genes are TRBV18 and TRBJ1-2; 9 nucleotides line up with TRBD1. J lost 4 bases, V lost 5 bases, and 14 bases had no gene match. There are 17 residues in the CDR3. Germline CDR1 KGHSH, CDR2 LQKENI. CDR3 in amino acids: CASSSLGRDREGYGYTF. CDR3 in DNA: TGTGCCAGCTCATCCCTCGGAAGGGACAGGGAGGGCTATGGCTACACCTTC.

The chain carries TRBV5-1 and TRBJ1-2, with 7 positions matching TRBD1. CDR3 length: 14 residues. Trimming cost V 4 bases and J 4 bases; bases outside gene matches: 7. Germline V gene data show CDR1 as SGHRS and CDR2 as YFSETQ. CDR3 DNA: TGCGCCAGCAGCGGAACGGACAGGACCTATGGCTACACCTTC. Encoded protein: CASSGTDRTYGYTF.

This clone was recorded a few times. The V gene is TRBV5-5, the J gene TRBJ1-3, with D perhaps matching TRBD1 (5 bases). Trimming pared 2 bases from V and 2 bases from J, leaving 14 bases between. CDR1 and CDR2 (germline): SGHKS, YYEKEE (reference sequence). The CDR3 spans 16 residues. The CDR3 loop reads CASSFRAGQTGNTIYF. The CDR3 DNA sequence: TGTGCCAGCAGCTTTCGCGCCGGACAAACTGGAAACACCATATATTTT.

V is TRBV7-9 and J is TRBJ2-2, with 7 bases lining up with TRBD2. Germline assignment: CDR1 SEHNR and CDR2 FQNEAQ (reference sequence). The CDR3 loop spans 15 amino acids. The V segment lost 2 bases and the J segment 9 bases; nucleotides outside the gene matches: 9. This chain's CDR3 is CASSLFSGGTWELFF. As DNA, the CDR3 is TGTGCCAGCAGCTTATTTTCGGGGGGAACCTGGGAGCTGTTTTTT.

The rearrangement links TRBV12-3 or TRBV12-4 to TRBJ2-1; the D gene is possibly TRBD2 (5 bases). Between the trimmed V and J ends, which lost 7 bases and 9 bases, there was a span of 13 bases. This CDR3 has 12 residues. In nucleotides, the CDR3 is TGTGCCAGCAACTTCGGCCGGGGTGAGCAGTTCTTC. Its translation: CASNFGRGEQFF.

V usage is TRBV9 and J usage is TRBJ2-1, with 8 bases identical to TRBD2. V trimming: 4 bases; J trimming: 2 bases; junction bases outside the gene matches: 5. The CDR3 is made up of 15 amino acids. The germline CDR1 and CDR2 sequences are SGDLS and YYNGEE. The CDR3 nucleotides read TGTGCCAGCAGCATTTCGGGGGGGACCTACAATGAGCAGTTCTTC. Its protein product is CASSISGGTYNEQFF.

Only one count was recorded for this clone. The chain couples TRBV11-1 to TRBJ2-2; 10 nucleotides align to TRBD1. The CDR3 covers 15 residues. CDR1 and CDR2 from the germline V gene are SGHAT and FQDESV (reference sequence). V was pared by 5 bases and J by 4 bases, with 4 bases of the junction left unmatched. DNA for the CDR3: TGTGCCAGCAGCATCGGACAGGGGGGCACCGGGGAGCTGTTTTTT. Protein: CASSIGQGGTGELFF.

This sequence joins TRBV29-1 and TRBJ1-1; 8 bases agree with TRBD1. The CDR3 has 12 residues. Germline V lookup: CDR1 SQVTM, CDR2 ANQGSEA. Trimming removed 7 bases from V and 6 bases from J; junction bases left unmatched: 7. The CDR3 reads CSAWDRRAEAFF. In DNA form, the CDR3 reads TGCAGCGCCTGGGACAGGAGGGCTGAAGCTTTCTTT.

The chain links TRBV12-3 or TRBV12-4 to TRBJ2-3; perhaps TRBD1 as D (6 bases). Trimming took 5 bases from V and 6 from J, leaving 9 bases between them. The CDR3 consists of 12 residues. The CDR3 DNA is TGTGCCAGCAGTCCCCAGGGGGATACGCAGTATTTT. Translating it yields CASSPQGDTQYF.

This clone has ten or more counts. V is TRBV6-2 or TRBV6-3 and J is TRBJ2-1; tentatively, D is TRBD1 (7 bases). The V end lost 2 bases, the J end lost 12 bases, and 20 bases lay between the germline ends. Germline V gene data show CDR1 as MNHEY and CDR2 as SVGEGT. The CDR3 consists of 15 residues. Written as DNA, the CDR3 is TGTGCCAGCAGTTACGACAGGGACCAAGGAGGGCGGCAGTTCTTC. Translation: CASSYDRDQGGRQFF.